These T cell receptor beta chains were read from a single sample in a study of cytomegalovirus exposure and HLA in healthy donors. Data came from immunoSEQ multiplex PCR; TCRdb stores just in-frame clones and leaves some out. Of roughly 54,000 clones in the sample, 70% to 85% were seen once. Sequences were obtained from PBMCs. The receptors stem from a man between 45 and 60 years old in good health and CMV-seronegative. Each CDR3 is given with its conserved first and last residue. Size is stated for part of the rows, as once, few or many counts, or as a class when the clone is expanded.

V gene	clone size	J gene	CDR3 protein
TRBV18	-	TRBJ2-1	CASSPSAGNSYNEQFF
TRBV6-7	-	TRBJ1-3	CARRMRGGGNTIYF
TRBV19	-	TRBJ2-1	CASSITGDRSTLLNEQFF
TRBV27	-	TRBJ1-4	CASSRFQTGDNEKLFF
TRBV9	once	TRBJ2-3	CASSVGLANTDTQYF
TRBV5-1	-	TRBJ2-1	CASSFVTGGRGNEQFF
TRBV9	once	TRBJ2-5	CASSVAVEGTQYF
TRBV10-2	-	TRBJ2-3	CASRLLEDTQYF
TRBV7-6	few	TRBJ2-7	CASSLQGPDYEQYF
TRBV5-1	-	TRBJ2-1	CASSMTGSNNEQFF
TRBV4-3	few	TRBJ2-7	CASSQDGTSGSYEQYF
TRBV27	-	TRBJ1-4	CASSLGTVAEKLFF
TRBV4-2	-	TRBJ1-6	CASSHPGQGSRGNSPLHF
TRBV5-1	once	TRBJ1-1	CASSLAGSDSTEAFF
TRBV4-3	-	TRBJ2-1	CASSQESRNEQFF
TRBV19	once	TRBJ1-4	CASSIKAFAGRSGEKLFF
TRBV7-6	once	TRBJ1-2	CASSHRQGANYGYTF
TRBV4-1	-	TRBJ1-1	CASSQAITGTTEAFF
TRBV19	-	TRBJ1-1	CATDRGGTEAFF
TRBV5-1	few	TRBJ2-5	CASSLTGLAGVQETQYF
TRBV5-4	-	TRBJ1-3	CASSSGGSGNTIYF
TRBV7-9	-	TRBJ2-5	CASRRATGQATQYF
TRBV30	-	TRBJ1-5	CAWRFGRDRANQPQHF
TRBV11-3	few	-	CASSSGTGKDEQYF
TRBV4-2	-	TRBJ1-1	CASSQKGSSGEAFF
TRBV2	-	TRBJ2-5	CASSEGRGGYETQYF
TRBV5-1	-	TRBJ2-3	CASSLDGLAGGLQTDTQYF
TRBV2	-	TRBJ1-2	CASNSEIYGYTF
TRBV18	-	TRBJ2-6	CASSPPTGGGSGANVLTF
TRBV11-1	-	TRBJ2-5	CASSRTGGRETQYF
TRBV28	-	TRBJ2-5	CASSSIRGGAEQQETQYF
TRBV2	-	TRBJ2-7	CASSEGGGGDRYEQYF
TRBV29-1	-	TRBJ1-1	CSVGHMNTEAFF
TRBV2	-	TRBJ2-5	CASSGGQGGTGEETQYF
TRBV2	-	TRBJ1-4	CASSEQGTNEKLFF
TRBV5-1	-	TRBJ1-2	CTSSTGDRSEGYTF
TRBV11-2	-	TRBJ2-7	CASSLERTGPRYF
TRBV2	-	TRBJ1-5	CASSQRQGGYQPQHF
TRBV11-2	-	TRBJ2-3	CASSPRGVEDTQYF
TRBV6-5	-	TRBJ1-6	CAVRDAGWALHF
TRBV7-9	-	TRBJ2-6	CASSLAGVGANVLTF
TRBV5-4	-	TRBJ2-5	CASQKRQGAKETQYF
TRBV19	-	TRBJ2-2	CASSTGTGGSAGELFF
TRBV5-1	-	TRBJ2-3	CASSLALRAQYF
TRBV2	-	TRBJ2-2	CASSATSGGAVDTGELFF
TRBV1	-	TRBJ2-7	CTSSHHCVAGFFYEQYF